Sequencing of this T cell receptor beta chain was carried out in a study of T cell responses to AZD1222 COVID-19 vaccine. The study's findings and limits: White British people made up most donors, females outnumbered males, and clonal diversity was possibly underestimated. Only six or seven AZD1222 recipients were seropositive at baseline. Unmutated variant regions are reportedly targeted by nearly half of spike-specific TCRs.

The table came from immunoSEQ multiplex PCR; TCRdb's copy has only in-frame clones and leaves some out. The table records 150,000 to 200,000 clones, 85% to 90% of them present only once. About this clone: Its matching antigen is unknown.

The CDR3 length is 13 residues. Trimming stripped 4 bases from V and 12 bases from J, with 15 bases between. Germline-derived CDR1 and CDR2 are MNHEY and SVGAGI. This clonotype was sampled from an adult who received the MenACWY meningococcal vaccine as a control. This chain connects TRBV6-5 to TRBJ1-4, with D possibly matching TRBD1 (6 bases). Sequences were derived from peripheral blood, sampled 28 days after the second dose of the MenACWY control vaccine. The CDR3 coding sequence is TGTGCCAGCAGTTTAACTTACAGGGCGGAACTGTTTTTT. Its protein product is CASSLTYRAELFF.